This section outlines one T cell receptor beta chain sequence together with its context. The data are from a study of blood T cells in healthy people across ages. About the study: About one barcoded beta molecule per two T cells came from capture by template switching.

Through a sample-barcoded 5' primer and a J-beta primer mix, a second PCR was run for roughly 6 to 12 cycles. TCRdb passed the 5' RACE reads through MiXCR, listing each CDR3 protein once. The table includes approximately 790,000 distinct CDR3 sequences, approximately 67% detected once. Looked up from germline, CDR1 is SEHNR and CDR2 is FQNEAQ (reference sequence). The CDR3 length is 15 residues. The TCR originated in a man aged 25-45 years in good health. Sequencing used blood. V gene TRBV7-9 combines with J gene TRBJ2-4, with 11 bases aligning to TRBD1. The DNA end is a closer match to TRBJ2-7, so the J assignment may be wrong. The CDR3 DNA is TGTGCCAGCAGCCCCCGGACAGGGGGCATTTACGAGCAGTACTTC. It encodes CASSPRTGGIYEQYF.